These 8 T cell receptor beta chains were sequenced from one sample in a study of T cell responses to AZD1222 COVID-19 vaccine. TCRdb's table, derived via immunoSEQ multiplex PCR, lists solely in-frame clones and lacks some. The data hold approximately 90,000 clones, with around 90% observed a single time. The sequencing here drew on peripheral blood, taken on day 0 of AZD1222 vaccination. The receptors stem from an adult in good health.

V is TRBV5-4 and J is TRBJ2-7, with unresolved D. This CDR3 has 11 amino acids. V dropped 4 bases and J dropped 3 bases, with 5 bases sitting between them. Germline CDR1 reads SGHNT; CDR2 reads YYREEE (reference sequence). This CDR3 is CASSANYEQYF. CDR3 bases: TGTGCCAGCAGCGCTAACTACGAGCAGTACTTC.

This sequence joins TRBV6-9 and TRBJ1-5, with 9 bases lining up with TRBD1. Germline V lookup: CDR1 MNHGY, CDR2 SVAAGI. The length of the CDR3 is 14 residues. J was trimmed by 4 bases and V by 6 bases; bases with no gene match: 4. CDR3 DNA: TGTGCCAGCAGCCAGGACAGGGGTAATCAGCCCCAGCATTTT. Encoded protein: CASSQDRGNQPQHF.

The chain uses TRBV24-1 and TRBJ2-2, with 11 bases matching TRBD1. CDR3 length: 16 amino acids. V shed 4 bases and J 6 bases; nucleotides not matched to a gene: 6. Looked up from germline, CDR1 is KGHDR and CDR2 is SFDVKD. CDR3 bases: TGTGCCACCAGTGACGCGGACAGGGGGCTCCCCGGGGAGCTGTTTTTT. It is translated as CATSDADRGLPGELFF.

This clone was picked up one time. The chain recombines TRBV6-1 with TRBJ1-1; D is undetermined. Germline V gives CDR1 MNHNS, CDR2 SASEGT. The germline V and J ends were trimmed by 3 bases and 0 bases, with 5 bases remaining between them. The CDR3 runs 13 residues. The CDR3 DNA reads TGTGCCAGCAGTGACCTCGTGAACACTGAAGCTTTCTTT. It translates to CASSDLVNTEAFF.

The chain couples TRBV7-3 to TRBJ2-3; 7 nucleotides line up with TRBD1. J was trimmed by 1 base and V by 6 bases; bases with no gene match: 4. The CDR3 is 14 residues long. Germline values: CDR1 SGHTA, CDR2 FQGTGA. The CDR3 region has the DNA TGTGCCAGCAGTTCCGGGACAGGCACAGATACGCAGTATTTT. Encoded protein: CASSSGTGTDTQYF.

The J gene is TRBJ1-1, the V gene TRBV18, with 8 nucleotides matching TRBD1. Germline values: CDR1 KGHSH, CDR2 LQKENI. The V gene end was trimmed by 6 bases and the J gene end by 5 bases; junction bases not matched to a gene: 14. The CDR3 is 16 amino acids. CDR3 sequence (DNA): TGTGCCAGCTCCGCCGGGGGGCAGGGGGCGATAACTGAAGCTTTCTTT. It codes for CASSAGGQGAITEAFF.

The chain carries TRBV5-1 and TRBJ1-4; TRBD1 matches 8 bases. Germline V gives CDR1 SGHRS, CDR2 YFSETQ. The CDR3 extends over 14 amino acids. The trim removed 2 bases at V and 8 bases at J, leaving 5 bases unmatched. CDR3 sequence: CASSFGTGGEKLFF. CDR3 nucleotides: TGCGCCAGCAGCTTCGGGACAGGTGGGGAAAAACTGTTTTTT.

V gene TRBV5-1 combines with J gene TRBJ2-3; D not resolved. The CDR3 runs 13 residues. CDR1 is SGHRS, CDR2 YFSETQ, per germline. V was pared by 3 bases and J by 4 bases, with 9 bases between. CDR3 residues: CASSYTISDTQYF. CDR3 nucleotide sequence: TGCGCCAGCAGCTACACCATATCAGATACGCAGTATTTT. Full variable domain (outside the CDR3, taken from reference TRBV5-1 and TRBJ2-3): KAGVTQTPRYLIKTRGQQVTLSCSPISGHRSVSWYQQTPGQGLQFLFEYFSETQRNKGNFPGRFSGRQFSNSRSEMNVSTLELGDSALYLCASSYTISDTQYFGPGTRLTVL.